Shown below are 14 T cell receptor beta chains from a single sample sequenced in a study of blood T cell repertoires in COVID-19. The repertoire was sequenced with immunoSEQ multiplex PCR; TCRdb's copy has only in-frame clones and lacks some. The sample yields a few hundred thousand clones, 89% seen once. Sequenced material: peripheral blood. Receptors originate from a woman aged 40 to 50 who had recovered from COVID-19.

The V and J genes are TRBV4-3 and TRBJ1-2; D ambiguous. There are 16 residues in the CDR3. Germline assignment: CDR1 LGHNA and CDR2 YSLEER. The V end lost 0 bases, the J end lost 1 base, and 12 bases lay between the germline ends. CDR3 in amino acids: CASSQDWGGSNYGYTF. CDR3 coding DNA: TGCGCCAGCAGCCAAGATTGGGGAGGGAGTAACTATGGCTACACCTTC.

The chain is built from TRBV2 and TRBJ2-7; no clear D. The V end was cut by 1 base, the J end by 3 bases, with 4 bases between. This CDR3 is 12 amino acids long. Germline values: CDR1 SNHLY, CDR2 FYNNEI. This CDR3 is CASSEDFYEQYF. The CDR3 coding sequence is TGTGCCAGCAGTGAAGACTTCTACGAGCAGTACTTC. The complete variable domain, with remaining parts taken from reference TRBV2 and TRBJ2-7, reads EPEVTQTPSHQVTQMGQEVILRCVPISNHLYFYWYRQILGQKVEFLVSFYNNEISEKSEIFDDQFSVERPDGSNFTLKIRSTKLEDSAMYFCASSEDFYEQYFGPGTRLTVT.

The rearrangement links TRBV5-1 to TRBJ2-1, with a weak D call TRBD2 (6 bases). The CDR3 is 15 residues long. Trimming left V 0 bases short and J 10 bases short, with 17 bases between. Germline V lookup: CDR1 SGHRS, CDR2 YFSETQ. This CDR3 reads CASSLGGEALSEQFF. The DNA for the CDR3 is TGCGCCAGCAGCTTGGGCGGGGAGGCCTTATCGGAGCAGTTCTTC. Full variable domain (rest looked up from reference TRBV5-1 and TRBJ2-1): KAGVTQTPRYLIKTRGQQVTLSCSPISGHRSVSWYQQTPGQGLQFLFEYFSETQRNKGNFPGRFSGRQFSNSRSEMNVSTLELGDSALYLCASSLGGEALSEQFFGPGTRLTVL.

The chain is built from TRBV7-7 and TRBJ2-5; 8 bases are shared with TRBD1. The CDR3 totals 14 residues. V shed 5 bases, J shed 5 bases, and the junction held 7 bases outside the gene matches. Germline values: CDR1 SSHAT, CDR2 FNYEAQ (reference sequence). CDR3 DNA: TGTGCCAGCAGCGCCGGGACAGGTGCCGAGACCCAGTACTTC. It yields the protein CASSAGTGAETQYF.

V and J are TRBV6-2 or TRBV6-3 and TRBJ2-1, with 8 bases fitting TRBD2. Losses at the gene ends were 5 bases for V and 7 bases for J; bases not matched to a gene: 28. This CDR3 region has 21 residues. Germline CDR1 is MNHEY and CDR2 is SVGEGT. The CDR3 DNA reads TGTGCCAGCAGTAAACGACGACTAGCGAGGGTCGCGGGAGTGGTCGCGAATGAGCAGTTCTTC. Residues: CASSKRRLARVAGVVANEQFF.

CDR3 nucleotide sequence: TGCGCCAGCAGCCAAGATCCGGCAGGGAGGAATGAGCAGTTCTTC. Translated, it gives CASSQDPAGRNEQFF. This chain connects TRBV4-1 to TRBJ2-1; TRBD2 is a possible D gene (6 bases). The V end lost 0 bases, the J end lost 7 bases, and 13 bases lay between the germline ends. Germline V gene lookup returns CDR1 MGHRA and CDR2 YSYEKL. The CDR3 extends over 15 amino acids.

The chain uses TRBV27 and TRBJ1-2, with D perhaps matching TRBD1 (5 bases). The CDR3 consists of 13 residues. In germline, CDR1 is MNHEY, CDR2 SMNVEV (reference sequence). V was cut by 1 base and J by 6 bases, with 9 bases left in between. CDR3 nucleotides: TGTGCCAGCAGTTTATTCCAGGGTGATGGCTACACCTTC. It specifies CASSLFQGDGYTF.

This rearrangement joins TRBV30 to TRBJ2-2, with a weak D call TRBD1 (6 bases). The CDR3 covers 10 residues. Trimming took 5 bases from V and 13 from J, leaving 11 bases between them. Germline CDR1 and CDR2: GTSNPN and SVGIG (reference sequence). The CDR3 bases are TGTGCCTGGGCACAGGGCGGGCTGTTTTTT. Protein sequence: CAWAQGGLFF.

This clone has only a few counts. The chain uses TRBV4-1 and TRBJ1-1, with D perhaps TRBD1 (6 bases). Trimming took 1 base from V and 3 from J, leaving 12 bases between them. The germline V gene has CDR1 MGHRA and CDR2 YSYEKL. CDR3 length: 15 amino acids. The CDR3, as DNA: TGCGCCAGCAGCCAAGGTTCAGGGGCATACACTGAAGCTTTCTTT. This codes for CASSQGSGAYTEAFF.

The V and J genes are TRBV7-9 and TRBJ2-2, with 13 positions matching TRBD2. The CDR3 is 18 residues long. The J segment lost 0 bases and the V segment lost 5 bases, leaving 6 bases of the junction unmatched. CDR1 is SEHNR and CDR2 is FQNEAQ in the germline V gene (reference sequence). The CDR3 sequence: CASSRLAGGLANTGELFF. The CDR3 DNA follows: TGTGCCAGCAGCCGACTAGCGGGGGGCCTCGCGAACACCGGGGAGCTGTTTTTT.

The V gene is TRBV2, the J gene TRBJ2-2; TRBD1 agrees at 8 bases. With 5 bases clipped from V and 8 bases from J, the junction kept 4 bases outside the gene matches. CDR1 and CDR2 (germline): SNHLY, FYNNEI. The CDR3 has 13 amino acids. The CDR3 sequence: CASSSDRGGELFF. The CDR3 DNA reads TGTGCCAGCAGTTCCGACAGGGGAGGGGAGCTGTTTTTT.

V and J are TRBV7-2 and TRBJ2-1; possible D gene TRBD1, 6 bases. The CDR3 runs to 15 residues. Trimming pared 0 bases from V and 4 bases from J, leaving 10 bases between. CDR1 is SGHTA, CDR2 FQGNSA, per germline. The CDR3 DNA is TGTGCCAGCAGCTTAGCGCTAGGGGGTTACAATGAGCAGTTCTTC. Translating gives CASSLALGGYNEQFF.

This clone has ten or more counts. V is TRBV5-1 and J is TRBJ2-5, with D perhaps TRBD1 (6 bases). Trimming took off 4 bases at V and 5 bases at J, with 24 bases between the two ends. Germline CDR1 and CDR2: SGHRS and YFSETQ. The CDR3 runs 17 residues. CDR3 protein: CASSGGPRRASSETQYF. The CDR3 region has the DNA TGCGCCAGCAGCGGGGGCCCGCGGCGGGCTAGCTCGGAGACCCAGTACTTC.

This chain joins TRBV4-3 and TRBJ1-1; D gene unclear. V was shortened by 2 bases and J by 0 bases, with 7 bases between the two germline ends. This CDR3 contains 14 residues. CDR1 and CDR2 from the germline V gene are LGHNA and YSLEER. CDR3 nucleotide sequence: TGCGCCAGCAGCCAAACTCCGCTGAACACTGAAGCTTTCTTT. Residues: CASSQTPLNTEAFF.